The sequence of this TCR beta chain was determined in a study of CD4+ T cells in melanoma. Study results and limitations: CD8+ T cell, macrophage and B cell function reportedly correlated with neoantigen-specific CD4+ T cells.

In the case of this clone: Its antigen is as yet unknown.

Measured with immunoSEQ multiplex PCR; TCRdb has only the in-frame clones, and not every one. The sample contains approximately 16,000 clones, 62% of which appear only once. The sequenced sample consisted of cells from a culture (not recorded whether cultured in vitro). This sequence originates from a human donor with melanoma.

CDR3 sequence: CASSYSPTGLTPQHF. CDR3 nucleotides: TGTGCCAGCAGTTACTCGCCGACCGGGTTAACGCCCCAGCATTTT. The chain links TRBV6-6 to TRBJ1-5; D is unclear. Deletions cut 0 bases from V and 9 bases from J, with 15 bases between. This CDR3 has 15 residues. Per germline, CDR1 MNHNY and CDR2 SVGAGI (reference sequence).